The 18 T cell receptor beta chains below were found in one sample sequenced in a study of blood T cell repertoires in COVID-19. The assay was immunoSEQ multiplex PCR, and TCRdb's table has in-frame clones only and misses some. This table has roughly 260,000 clones, just under 90% appearing once. Sequencing used peripheral blood. These receptors came from a woman aged 40 to 49 with acute or convalescent COVID-19.

CDR3 sequence (DNA): TGTGCCAGCTCACCGTGGGACAGCCAAAACATTCAGTACTTC. The encoded protein is CASSPWDSQNIQYF. The J gene is TRBJ2-4, the V gene TRBV18; 7 bases line up with TRBD1. The V and J ends lost 3 bases and 5 bases, in that order; junction bases with no gene match: 4. This CDR3 comprises 14 residues. In germline, CDR1 is KGHSH, CDR2 LQKENI.

The chain combines TRBV3-1 (or the pseudogene TRBV3-2) with TRBJ2-3, with 10 bases aligning to TRBD2. The CDR3 contains 16 residues. V dropped 1 base and J dropped 5; count of bases not matched to a gene: 6. Per the germline V gene, CDR1 is LGHDT and CDR2 is YNNKEL (reference sequence). The CDR3 is CASSQASGGIGDTQYF. In DNA, the CDR3 is TGTGCCAGCAGCCAAGCTAGCGGGGGTATTGGAGATACGCAGTATTTT.

This clone was detected only once. One end of the junction fails to match germline, which may point to a read error. The V gene is TRBV4-1, the J gene TRBJ1-1; D not resolved. Germline lookup yields CDR1 MGHRA and CDR2 YSYEKL. The CDR3 has 14 residues. CDR3 nucleotides: TGCGCCAGCAACCAAGCCGGGTCGAACACTGAAGCTTTCTTT. Protein sequence: CASNQAGSNTEAFF.

The J gene is TRBJ2-6, the V gene TRBV4-2; D is unclear. V lost 0 bases to trimming and J lost 4 bases, with 10 bases between them. Germline V lookup: CDR1 LGHNA, CDR2 YNFKEQ. The CDR3 has 16 amino acids. CDR3 sequence reads: CASSQDQVPGANVLTF. The CDR3 DNA reads as TGTGCCAGCAGCCAAGATCAGGTTCCCGGGGCCAACGTCCTGACTTTC.

This clone was detected once. V and J are TRBV5-4 and TRBJ1-3; D is possibly TRBD1 (6 bases). Germline V gene data show CDR1 as SGHNT and CDR2 as YYREEE (reference sequence). There are 14 residues in the CDR3. V was cut by 4 bases and J by 1 base, with 9 bases left in between. The CDR3 sequence: CASSEGTSGNTIYF. Written as DNA, the CDR3 is TGTGCCAGCAGCGAAGGGACATCTGGAAACACCATATATTTT.

The chain links TRBV9 to TRBJ1-2; TRBD1 agrees at 10 bases. Per the germline V gene, CDR1 is SGDLS and CDR2 is YYNGEE. The V gene end was trimmed by 2 bases and the J gene end by 0 bases; junction bases not matched to a gene: 10. This CDR3 contains 18 residues. The CDR3, as DNA: TGTGCCAGCAGCGTCCTGGGGGACAGGGGAGCGCCTAACTATGGCTACACCTTC. Translating gives CASSVLGDRGAPNYGYTF.

The chain has TRBV6-6 and TRBJ1-4; a possible D gene is TRBD1 (6 bases). The CDR3 length is 14 residues. CDR1 is MNHNY, CDR2 SVGAGI, per germline (reference sequence). Trimming removed 6 bases from V and 8 bases from J, with 16 bases in between. The CDR3 reads CASRGQGSKEKLFF. In DNA form, the CDR3 reads TGTGCCAGCAGGGGGCAGGGGTCAAAGGAAAAACTGTTTTTT.

This clone was counted once. The rearrangement uses TRBV5-6 and TRBJ1-1; the D gene is possibly TRBD1 (6 bases). This CDR3 region has 13 residues. Germline CDR1 is SGHDT and CDR2 is YYEEEE. V shed 2 bases and J shed 4 bases, with 9 bases lying between them. CDR3 loop: CASSFGRGTEAFF. The CDR3 region has the DNA TGTGCCAGCAGCTTTGGCAGGGGCACTGAAGCTTTCTTT.

V gene TRBV10-3 combines with J gene TRBJ1-1; D remains unclear. Germline assignment: CDR1 ENHRY and CDR2 SYGVKD. The CDR3 extends over 11 amino acids. Trimming shortened V by 6 bases and J by 4 bases, and 6 bases separated the two germline ends. CDR3 loop: CAIRGGTEAFF. Written as DNA, the CDR3 is TGTGCCATCAGAGGAGGCACTGAAGCTTTCTTT.

This chain connects TRBV2 to TRBJ2-5; D is possibly TRBD2 (7 bases). V gave up 4 bases and J gave up 5 bases, with 14 bases separating them. CDR1 is SNHLY, CDR2 FYNNEI, per germline. The CDR3 covers 14 residues. The CDR3 here is CASSAGGVAETQYF. CDR3 nucleotides: TGTGCCAGCAGTGCGGGGGGCGTTGCTGAGACCCAGTACTTC.

The chain joins TRBV5-4 to TRBJ2-5, with D possibly being TRBD2 (5 bases). Trimming pared 2 bases from V and 3 bases from J, leaving 8 bases between. This CDR3 comprises 13 residues. Germline V gene lookup returns CDR1 SGHNT and CDR2 YYREEE (reference sequence). The CDR3 reads CASSFPGKETQYF. The CDR3 nucleotides read TGTGCCAGCAGCTTTCCGGGGAAAGAGACCCAGTACTTC.

V and J are TRBV6-6 and TRBJ1-4, with a possible D match to TRBD1 (5 bases). Per germline, CDR1 MNHNY and CDR2 SVGAGI (reference sequence). This CDR3 has 16 residues. Trimming pared 0 bases from V and 7 bases from J, leaving 15 bases between. The CDR3 DNA is TGTGCCAGCAGTTACTCGTCTCCAGGGTTGAGTGAAAAACTGTTTTTT. Residues: CASSYSSPGLSEKLFF.

The V call is TRBV19, the J call TRBJ2-2; 9 nucleotides line up with TRBD1. The CDR3 covers 16 residues. V lost 5 bases to trimming and J lost 4 bases; unmatched junction nucleotides: 8. Germline CDR1 is LNHDA and CDR2 is SQIVND (reference sequence). The CDR3 DNA is TGTGCCAGTAGTCCGTACAGGGGGCGCGCCACCGGGGAGCTGTTTTTT. Translating it yields CASSPYRGRATGELFF.

The chain is built from TRBV2 and TRBJ1-2; the D gene is possibly TRBD1 (5 bases). Germline CDR1 and CDR2: SNHLY and FYNNEI. The V and J ends lost 1 base and 4 bases respectively, with 10 bases between them. This CDR3 has 14 amino acids. CDR3 sequence (DNA): TGTGCCAGCAGTGAAGGGGGCGCTAGCTATGGCTACACCTTC. It translates to CASSEGGASYGYTF.

This chain uses TRBV2 with TRBJ1-6; D call uncertain. Trimming shortened V by 4 bases and J by 11 bases, and 18 bases separated the two germline ends. The CDR3 is 15 residues long. The V gene's germline CDR1 is SNHLY and CDR2 FYNNEI. The CDR3 protein is CASSAPGAVLPPLHF. The CDR3 DNA reads as TGTGCCAGCAGTGCTCCCGGAGCCGTATTACCACCCCTCCACTTT.

The chain is built from TRBV6-5 and TRBJ2-2; D call uncertain. This CDR3 spans 15 amino acids. Germline V gives CDR1 MNHEY, CDR2 SVGAGI. Trimming shortened V by 2 bases and J by 4 bases, and 11 bases separated the two germline ends. CDR3: CASSYLSYSTGELFF. The CDR3 DNA is TGTGCCAGCAGTTACCTCTCCTATTCCACCGGGGAGCTGTTTTTT.

The V and J genes are TRBV5-4 and TRBJ2-6; tentative D call: TRBD2 (7 bases). This CDR3 spans 16 amino acids. Per germline, CDR1 SGHNT and CDR2 YYREEE (reference sequence). The ends were cut back, 4 bases at V and 2 bases at J, with 13 bases in the middle. DNA of the CDR3: TGTGCCAGCAGCCTGGAGGGGGGGCCTGGGGCCAACGTCCTGACTTTC. Translating it yields CASSLEGGPGANVLTF.

The table lists this clone with a few counts. The chain joins TRBV6-2 or TRBV6-3 to TRBJ1-1, with 8 bases that match TRBD1. V was clipped by 5 bases and J by 11 bases; unmatched bases: 4. CDR1 is MNHEY, CDR2 SVGEGT, per germline. The CDR3 consists of 11 residues. In DNA, the CDR3 is TGTGCCAGCAGTGCAACAGGGGGGGCTTTCTTT. As protein: CASSATGGAFF.